What follows are 30 T cell receptor beta chains derived from one specimen sequenced in a study of blood T cell repertoires in COVID-19. Data came from immunoSEQ multiplex PCR; TCRdb stores just in-frame clones and leaves some out. The sample lists approximately 220,000 clones; 83% were seen once. The source material was PBMCs or T cells enriched from blood (not recorded which). The receptors originated from a woman in her 50s who had been exposed to COVID-19.

The V gene is TRBV6-6, the J gene TRBJ1-1, with 9 bases fitting TRBD1. The CDR3 runs to 18 residues. J lost 0 bases, V lost 8 bases, and 16 bases had no gene match. Per the germline V gene, CDR1 is MNHNY and CDR2 is SVGAGI (reference sequence). DNA of the CDR3: TGTGCCAGCCGTCCCGGGACAGGGAGAGGGGCCATGAACACTGAAGCTTTCTTT. This encodes CASRPGTGRGAMNTEAFF.

The chain recombines TRBV6-2 or TRBV6-3 with TRBJ2-7; 8 positions agree with TRBD1. Trimming cost V 2 bases and J 3 bases; bases outside gene matches: 9. The CDR3 has 16 amino acids. Germline assignment: CDR1 MNHEY and CDR2 SVGEGT. CDR3 sequence reads: CASSYPQGAPGYEQYF. CDR3 bases: TGTGCCAGCAGTTACCCTCAGGGGGCCCCAGGCTACGAGCAGTACTTC.

The chain has TRBV12-3 or TRBV12-4 and TRBJ2-2, with 8 bases lining up with TRBD1. CDR3 size: 12 residues. The V segment lost 8 bases and the J segment 4 bases; nucleotides outside the gene matches: 0. The CDR3 nucleotides read TGTGCCAGCGACAGGGGCACCGGGGAGCTGTTTTTT. Translation: CASDRGTGELFF.

J is TRBJ2-5 and V is TRBV5-1; D is possibly TRBD1 (6 bases). The V end was cut by 6 bases, the J end by 5 bases, with 29 bases between. The CDR3 length is 18 residues. The germline CDR1 and CDR2 sequences are SGHRS and YFSETQ. The DNA for the CDR3 is TGCGCCAGCATACAAGGGCCAACAGGGTTACGAGGGATGGAGACCCAGTACTTC. Amino acids: CASIQGPTGLRGMETQYF.

This rearrangement joins TRBV7-6 to TRBJ1-5; D is possibly TRBD1 (6 bases). Germline CDR1 is SGHVS and CDR2 is FNYEAQ. The CDR3 loop spans 15 amino acids. The V end was cut by 5 bases, the J end by 3 bases, with 14 bases between. The CDR3: CASSRYQGLNQPQHF. In DNA form, the CDR3 reads TGTGCCAGCAGCCGGTACCAGGGGCTCAATCAGCCCCAGCATTTT.

J is TRBJ2-2 and V is TRBV5-1, with 7 bases identical to TRBD1. V was pared by 4 bases and J by 4 bases, with 10 bases of the junction left unmatched. CDR3 length: 16 amino acids. The V gene's germline CDR1 is SGHRS and CDR2 YFSETQ. The CDR3 reads CASSKGQSSSTGELFF. The DNA of the CDR3 is TGCGCCAGCAGCAAGGGACAGTCTTCTTCCACCGGGGAGCTGTTTTTT. Using reference TRBV5-1 and TRBJ2-2 for the parts outside the CDR3, the full variable domain is KAGVTQTPRYLIKTRGQQVTLSCSPISGHRSVSWYQQTPGQGLQFLFEYFSETQRNKGNFPGRFSGRQFSNSRSEMNVSTLELGDSALYLCASSKGQSSSTGELFFGEGSRLTVL.

The V call is TRBV6-1, the J call TRBJ1-1; 7 nucleotides agree with TRBD1. Germline trimming cut 2 bases from V and 1 base from J; bases unmatched to any gene: 1. CDR1 MNHNS and CDR2 SASEGT come from the germline V gene. The CDR3 is made up of 14 amino acids. The CDR3 spells CASSERGRNTEAFF. CDR3 in DNA: TGTGCCAGCAGTGAAAGGGGGCGGAACACTGAAGCTTTCTTT.

V usage is TRBV5-4 and J usage is TRBJ2-5, with a weak D call TRBD1 (7 bases). The germline gives CDR1 SGHNT, CDR2 YYREEE (reference sequence). With 0 bases removed from V and 2 bases from J, the gap between germline ends came to 11 bases. This CDR3 is built from 15 residues. CDR3 sequence reads: CASSLAAGQQETQYF. Here the CDR3 DNA reads TGTGCCAGCAGCTTGGCCGCGGGACAGCAAGAGACCCAGTACTTC. Supplemented by reference TRBV5-4 and TRBJ2-5, the full variable domain reads ETGVTQSPTHLIKTRGQQVTLRCSSQSGHNTVSWYQQALGQGPQFIFQYYREEENGRGNFPPRFSGLQFPNYSSELNVNALELDDSALYLCASSLAAGQQETQYFGPGTRLLVL.

This chain joins TRBV19 and TRBJ1-5, with TRBD1 identical over 7 bases. CDR1 and CDR2 (germline): LNHDA, SQIVND (reference sequence). The CDR3 sequence is 14 residues long. V was clipped by 3 bases and J by 4 bases; unmatched bases: 3. CDR3 bases: TGTGCCAGTAGTATCCCAGGGGGTAATCAGCCCCAGCATTTT. Translated, it gives CASSIPGGNQPQHF.

The chain couples TRBV7-2 to TRBJ1-1; D gene unclear. Trimming cost V 3 bases and J 2 bases, with 4 bases left between them. This CDR3 has 12 residues. Looked up from germline, CDR1 is SGHTA and CDR2 is FQGNSA. The CDR3 DNA reads as TGTGCCAGCAGCTTTTCTAACACTGAAGCTTTCTTT. Residues: CASSFSNTEAFF.

The V call is TRBV13, the J call TRBJ2-1, with TRBD1 as a possible D gene (7 bases). CDR1 and CDR2 (germline): PRHDT, FYEKMQ (reference sequence). The CDR3 consists of 12 residues. Trimming took 3 bases from V and 12 from J, leaving 12 bases between them. The CDR3 region is CASSFAGQLQFF. Written as DNA, the CDR3 is TGTGCCAGCAGCTTCGCGGGACAGCTGCAGTTCTTC.

The rearrangement links TRBV19 to TRBJ1-2, with D perhaps TRBD1 (6 bases). Trimming removed 8 bases from V and 5 bases from J, with 18 bases in between. In germline, CDR1 is LNHDA, CDR2 SQIVND (reference sequence). This CDR3 comprises 14 residues. DNA of the CDR3: TGTGCCAGTGCCTCACGCGAGGGGGAGTATGGCTACACCTTC. Amino acids: CASASREGEYGYTF.

This chain links TRBV5-4 with TRBJ1-2, with 12 bases lining up with TRBD1. Unmatched junction bases numbered 4, after V lost 4 bases and J lost 6 bases. The germline V gene encodes CDR1 SGHNT and CDR2 YYREEE (reference sequence). CDR3 size: 14 residues. CDR3 sequence: CASSPGQGANGYTF. In nucleotides, the CDR3 is TGTGCCAGCAGCCCGGGACAGGGGGCCAATGGCTACACCTTC.

The gene calls are TRBV19 and TRBJ2-1, with D perhaps matching TRBD1 (6 bases). The V gene lost 7 bases and the J gene lost 1 base, with 17 bases spanning the gap. The CDR3 is 16 residues long. The V gene's germline CDR1 is LNHDA and CDR2 SQIVND (reference sequence). As DNA, the CDR3 is TGTGCCAGTACCCCACGTGAAGGGACATCCTACAATGAGCAGTTCTTC. This sequence encodes CASTPREGTSYNEQFF.

The CDR3 loop is CASSLKTADNTEAFF. The DNA of the CDR3 is TGTGCCAGCAGCTTGAAAACAGCCGATAACACTGAAGCTTTCTTT. This chain links TRBV5-4 with TRBJ1-1; D ambiguous. There are 15 residues in the CDR3. V lost 1 base and J 2 bases, leaving 12 bases between the germline ends. Germline lookup yields CDR1 SGHNT and CDR2 YYREEE (reference sequence).

This rearrangement joins TRBV5-4 to TRBJ2-2; the D is unclear. The CDR3 runs 16 residues. Trimming stripped 1 base from V and 2 bases from J, with 12 bases between. Germline-derived CDR1 and CDR2 are SGHNT and YYREEE (reference sequence). CDR3 region: CASSLLKTYNTGELFF. The CDR3 DNA follows: TGTGCCAGCAGCTTGTTGAAAACATACAACACCGGGGAGCTGTTTTTT.

The rearrangement links TRBV7-2 to TRBJ1-1; 10 nucleotides agree with TRBD1. CDR3 length: 16 residues. Per the germline V gene, CDR1 is SGHTA and CDR2 is FQGNSA. The V segment lost 3 bases and the J segment 5 bases; nucleotides outside the gene matches: 9. The CDR3 nucleotides read TGTGCCAGCAGCTTCAGACAGGGGGCGCAAATGACTGAAGCTTTCTTT. Protein: CASSFRQGAQMTEAFF.

The gene calls are TRBV11-1 and TRBJ2-7; TRBD1 agrees at 7 bases. The ends lost 0 bases at V and 2 bases at J; junction bases unmatched: 4. This CDR3 spans 15 amino acids. Germline V gene lookup returns CDR1 SGHAT and CDR2 FQDESV (reference sequence). The CDR3 here is CASSLAQGGTYEQYF. The DNA of the CDR3 is TGTGCCAGCAGCTTAGCGCAAGGGGGCACCTACGAGCAGTACTTC.

This rearrangement joins TRBV7-2 to TRBJ1-1, with 7 bases lining up with TRBD1. J lost 4 bases, V lost 3 bases, and 2 bases had no gene match. From germline, CDR1 is SGHTA and CDR2 FQGNSA. The CDR3 length is 13 residues. The CDR3 reads CASSFPGGTEAFF. The CDR3 nucleotides read TGTGCCAGCAGCTTCCCAGGGGGCACTGAAGCTTTCTTT.

J is TRBJ1-2 and V is TRBV19; possible D gene TRBD1, 6 bases. Trimming took 5 bases from V and 2 from J, leaving 15 bases between them. Germline lookup yields CDR1 LNHDA and CDR2 SQIVND (reference sequence). CDR3 length: 15 residues. CDR3 sequence: CASSPSLQGNYGYTF. Here the CDR3 DNA reads TGTGCCAGTAGTCCTAGTCTACAGGGAAACTATGGCTACACCTTC.

This clone showed up just a few times. V and J are TRBV3-1 (or the pseudogene TRBV3-2) and TRBJ2-7; no clear D. The germline V and J ends were trimmed by 6 bases and 0 bases, with 15 bases remaining between them. The CDR3 is made up of 15 amino acids. Germline V gene sequence: CDR1 LGHDT, CDR2 YNNKEL (reference sequence). CDR3 in amino acids: CASSPTTTYSYEQYF. CDR3 nucleotides: TGTGCCAGCAGTCCGACGACAACCTACTCCTACGAGCAGTACTTC.

This chain uses TRBV28 with TRBJ1-2; 7 nucleotides agree with TRBD1. The germline V gene has CDR1 MDHEN and CDR2 SYDVKM. V was pared by 6 bases and J by 9 bases, with 4 bases of the junction left unmatched. This CDR3 has 11 amino acids. The CDR3 is CASRDRYSYTF. The DNA of the CDR3 is TGTGCCAGCAGGGACAGGTATAGCTACACCTTC.

This chain joins TRBV2 and TRBJ2-7, with 11 positions matching TRBD2. V lost 3 bases, J lost 5 bases, and 6 bases stayed unmatched. CDR3 length: 15 residues. Germline V gene data show CDR1 as SNHLY and CDR2 as FYNNEI. The CDR3 bases are TGTGCCAGCAGTGAGCTGACTAGCGGGGTTGACGAGCAGTACTTC. Encoded protein: CASSELTSGVDEQYF.

The chain has TRBV7-2 and TRBJ2-7; possible D gene TRBD2, 6 bases. This CDR3 contains 13 residues. Trimming shortened V by 3 bases and J by 7 bases, and 13 bases separated the two germline ends. The germline CDR1 and CDR2 sequences are SGHTA and FQGNSA. CDR3 sequence (DNA): TGTGCCAGCAGCTTCCCGCGGGGAAGGGAGCAGTACTTC. Translation gives CASSFPRGREQYF.

This clone was observed a few times. CDR3: CASSLTGSRMPTEAFF. The CDR3 nucleotides read TGTGCCAGCTCCCTCACAGGGTCACGGATGCCCACTGAAGCTTTCTTT. The chain couples TRBV18 to TRBJ1-1; D might be TRBD1 (6 bases). Germline V gene sequence: CDR1 KGHSH, CDR2 LQKENI. V was pared by 6 bases and J by 4 bases, with 21 bases between. The length of the CDR3 is 16 residues.

This clone appeared a few times. The V call is TRBV6-5, the J call TRBJ1-1; D unresolved. Germline V gives CDR1 MNHEY, CDR2 SVGAGI. CDR3 size: 13 residues. The ends were cut back, 7 bases at V and 8 bases at J, with 17 bases in the middle. CDR3 residues: CASTDPGITEAFF. As DNA, the CDR3 is TGTGCCAGCACCGATCCCGGGATTACCGAAGCTTTCTTT.

Concerning this clone itself: This sample also contains other DNA sequences that code for the same CDR3. The chain employs TRBV10-3 and TRBJ2-2; perhaps TRBD2 as D (7 bases). Germline CDR1 and CDR2: ENHRY and SYGVKD. Trimming removed 0 bases from V and 2 bases from J, with 10 bases in between. CDR3 size: 16 residues. CDR3 sequence: CAISESAGANTGELFF. CDR3 DNA sequence: TGTGCCATCAGTGAGTCTGCGGGGGCAAACACCGGGGAGCTGTTTTTT.

In the case of this clone: Sequence at one end of the junction differs from germline and may be a read error. The chain couples TRBV5-6 to TRBJ2-5, with 9 bases aligning to TRBD1. This CDR3 comprises 15 residues. Germline lookup yields CDR1 SGHDT and CDR2 YYEEEE. CDR3 residues: CASSQTGQGNEAKNF. CDR3 DNA: TGTGCCAGCAGCCAAACGGGACAGGGTAACGAAGCCAAAAACTTC.

The rearrangement links TRBV11-1 to TRBJ1-1; D perhaps matches TRBD1 (5 bases). Germline CDR1 SGHAT, CDR2 FQDESV (reference sequence). V was clipped by 5 bases and J by 7 bases, with 11 bases between them. The CDR3 sequence is 12 residues long. The CDR3 DNA reads as TGTGCCAGCAGCCCGCAGGGAAATGAAGCTTTCTTT. Its protein product is CASSPQGNEAFF.

The genes are TRBV18 and TRBJ2-1; 10 bases align to TRBD2. The germline CDR1 and CDR2 sequences are KGHSH and LQKENI. V shed 3 bases and J 8 bases; nucleotides not matched to a gene: 13. The CDR3 contains 17 residues. CDR3 sequence: CASSPRPSGGLRDEQFF. DNA of the CDR3: TGTGCCAGCTCACCCCGGCCTAGCGGGGGCCTCAGGGATGAGCAGTTCTTC.